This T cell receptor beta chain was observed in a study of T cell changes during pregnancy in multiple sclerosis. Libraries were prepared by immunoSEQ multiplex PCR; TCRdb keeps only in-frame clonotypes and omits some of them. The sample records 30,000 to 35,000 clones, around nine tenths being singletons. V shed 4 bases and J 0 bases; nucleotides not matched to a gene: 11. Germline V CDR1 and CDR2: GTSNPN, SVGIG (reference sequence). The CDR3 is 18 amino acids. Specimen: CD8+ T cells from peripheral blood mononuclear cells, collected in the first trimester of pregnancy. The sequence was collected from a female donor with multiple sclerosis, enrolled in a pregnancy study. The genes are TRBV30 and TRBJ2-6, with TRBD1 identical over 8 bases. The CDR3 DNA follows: TGTGCCTGGATTCGACAGGGGATCTCCAGCTCTGGGGCCAACGTCCTGACTTTC. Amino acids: CAWIRQGISSSGANVLTF.